This TCR beta chain was obtained from a study of blood T cell repertoires in COVID-19. The CDR3 has 15 residues. In germline, CDR1 is LNHDA, CDR2 SQIVND (reference sequence). The germline V and J ends were trimmed by 0 bases and 5 bases, with 13 bases remaining between them. Produced via immunoSEQ multiplex PCR; TCRdb's table is partial and in-frame only. The repertoire holds fewer than 350,000 clones, 90% seen once, with around 1.7% in the top ten. Source material: PBMCs or T cells enriched from blood (not recorded which). This chain joins TRBV19 and TRBJ2-5, with a weak D call TRBD1 (5 bases). This receptor was identified in a woman aged 18 to 35 with acute COVID-19. The CDR3 here is CASSIDVGRAETQYF. In DNA, the CDR3 is TGTGCCAGTAGTATAGATGTTGGCAGGGCGGAGACCCAGTACTTC.